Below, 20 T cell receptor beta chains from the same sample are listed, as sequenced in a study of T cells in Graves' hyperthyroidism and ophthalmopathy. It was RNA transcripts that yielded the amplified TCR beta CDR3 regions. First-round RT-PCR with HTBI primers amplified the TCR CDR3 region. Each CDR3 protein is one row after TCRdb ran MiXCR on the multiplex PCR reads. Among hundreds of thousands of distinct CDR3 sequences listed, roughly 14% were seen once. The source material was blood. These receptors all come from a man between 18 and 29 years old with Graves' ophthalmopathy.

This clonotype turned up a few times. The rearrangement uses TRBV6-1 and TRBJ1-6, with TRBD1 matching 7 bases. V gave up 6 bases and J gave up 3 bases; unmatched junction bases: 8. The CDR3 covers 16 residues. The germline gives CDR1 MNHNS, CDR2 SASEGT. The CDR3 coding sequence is TGTGCCAGCAGATCCTCCGGGACAGACTATAATTCACCCCTCCACTTT. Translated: CASRSSGTDYNSPLHF.

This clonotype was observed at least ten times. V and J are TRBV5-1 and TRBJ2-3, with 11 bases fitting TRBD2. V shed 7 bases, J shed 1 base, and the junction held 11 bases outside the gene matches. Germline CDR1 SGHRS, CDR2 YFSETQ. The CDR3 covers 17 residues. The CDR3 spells CASQGSSGGTGTDTQYF. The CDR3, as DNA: TGCGCCAGCCAGGGGTCTAGCGGGGGGACCGGCACAGATACGCAGTATTTT.

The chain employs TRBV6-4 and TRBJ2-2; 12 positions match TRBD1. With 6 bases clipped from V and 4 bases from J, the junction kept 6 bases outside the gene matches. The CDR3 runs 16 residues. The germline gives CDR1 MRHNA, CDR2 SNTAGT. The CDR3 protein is CASSVPGQGATGELFF. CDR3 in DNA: TGTGCCAGCAGCGTGCCGGGACAGGGGGCCACCGGGGAGCTGTTTTTT.

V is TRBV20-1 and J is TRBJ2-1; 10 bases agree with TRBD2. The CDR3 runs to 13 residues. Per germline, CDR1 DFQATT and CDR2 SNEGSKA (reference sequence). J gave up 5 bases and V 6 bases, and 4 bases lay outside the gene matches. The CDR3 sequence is CSATLAGDNEQFF. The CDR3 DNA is TGCAGTGCCACCCTAGCGGGAGACAATGAGCAGTTCTTC.

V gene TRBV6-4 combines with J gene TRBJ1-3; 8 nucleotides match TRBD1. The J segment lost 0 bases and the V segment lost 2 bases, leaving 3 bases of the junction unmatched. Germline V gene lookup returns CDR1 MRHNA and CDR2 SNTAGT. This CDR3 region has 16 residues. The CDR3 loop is CASSDPDRVSGNTIYF. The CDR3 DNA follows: TGTGCCAGCAGTGACCCGGACAGGGTCTCTGGAAACACCATATATTTT.

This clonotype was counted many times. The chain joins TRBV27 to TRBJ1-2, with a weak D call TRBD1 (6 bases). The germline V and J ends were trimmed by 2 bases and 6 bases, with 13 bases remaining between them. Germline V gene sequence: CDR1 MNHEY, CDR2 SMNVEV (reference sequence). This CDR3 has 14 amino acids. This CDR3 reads CASSLVGGADGYTF. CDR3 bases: TGTGCCAGCAGTTTAGTGGGGGGCGCCGATGGCTACACCTTC.

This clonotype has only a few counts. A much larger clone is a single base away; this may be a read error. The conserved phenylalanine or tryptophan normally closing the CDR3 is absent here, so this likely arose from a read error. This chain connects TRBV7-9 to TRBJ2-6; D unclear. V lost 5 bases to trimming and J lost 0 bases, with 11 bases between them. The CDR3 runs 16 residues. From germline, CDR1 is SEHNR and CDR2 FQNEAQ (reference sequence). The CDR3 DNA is TGTGCCAGCAGCCGAACACAGTTCTCTGGGGCCAACGTCCTGACTCTC. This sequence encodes CASSRTQFSGANVLTL.

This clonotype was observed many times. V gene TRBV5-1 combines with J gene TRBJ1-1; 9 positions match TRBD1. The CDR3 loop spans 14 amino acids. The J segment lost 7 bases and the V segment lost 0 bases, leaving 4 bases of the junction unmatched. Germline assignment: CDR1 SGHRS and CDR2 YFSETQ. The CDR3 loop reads CASSLGDRENEAFF. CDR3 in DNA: TGCGCCAGCAGCTTGGGGGACAGGGAGAATGAAGCTTTCTTT.

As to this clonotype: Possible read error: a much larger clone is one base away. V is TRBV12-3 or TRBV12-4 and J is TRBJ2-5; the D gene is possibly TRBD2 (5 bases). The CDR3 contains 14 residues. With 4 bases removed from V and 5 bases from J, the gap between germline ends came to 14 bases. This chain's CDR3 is CASSSATRGETQYF. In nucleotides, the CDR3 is TGTGCCAGCAGTTCAGCAACGCGCGGGGAGACCCAGTACTTC.

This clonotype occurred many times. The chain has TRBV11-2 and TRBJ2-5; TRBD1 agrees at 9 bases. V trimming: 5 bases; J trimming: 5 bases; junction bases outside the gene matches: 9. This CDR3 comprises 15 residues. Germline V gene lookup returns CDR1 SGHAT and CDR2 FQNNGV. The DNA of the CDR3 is TGTGCCAGCAGCCCGGACAGGGGATTATGGGAGACCCAGTACTTC. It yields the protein CASSPDRGLWETQYF.

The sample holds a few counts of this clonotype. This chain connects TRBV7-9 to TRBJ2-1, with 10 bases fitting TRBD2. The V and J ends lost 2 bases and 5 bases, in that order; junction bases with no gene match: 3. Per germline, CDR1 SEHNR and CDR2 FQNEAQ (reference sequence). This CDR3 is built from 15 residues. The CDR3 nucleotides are TGTGCCAGCAGCTTAAGCCTAGCGGGAGACAATGAGCAGTTCTTC. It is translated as CASSLSLAGDNEQFF.

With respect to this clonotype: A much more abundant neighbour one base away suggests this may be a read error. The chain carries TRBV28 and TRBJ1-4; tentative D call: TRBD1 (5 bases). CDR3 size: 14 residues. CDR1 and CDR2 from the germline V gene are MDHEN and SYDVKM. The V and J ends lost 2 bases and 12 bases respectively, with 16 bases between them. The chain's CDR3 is CASSLRQYGEELFF. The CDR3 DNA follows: TGTGCCAGCAGTTTACGACAGTACGGAGAAGAACTGTTTTTT. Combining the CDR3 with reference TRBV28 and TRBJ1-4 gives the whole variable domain DVKVTQSSRYLVKRTGEKVFLECVQDMDHENMFWYRQDPGLGLRLIYFSYDVKMKEKGDIPEGYSVSREKKERFSLILESASTNQTSMYLCASSLRQYGEELFFGSGTQLSVL.

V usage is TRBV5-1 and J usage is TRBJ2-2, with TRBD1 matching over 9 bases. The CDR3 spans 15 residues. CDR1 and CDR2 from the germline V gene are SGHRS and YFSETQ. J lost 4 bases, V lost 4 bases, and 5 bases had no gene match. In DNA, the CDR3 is TGCGCCAGCAGCCAGGACAGGGGTTCCACCGGGGAGCTGTTTTTT. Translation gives CASSQDRGSTGELFF.

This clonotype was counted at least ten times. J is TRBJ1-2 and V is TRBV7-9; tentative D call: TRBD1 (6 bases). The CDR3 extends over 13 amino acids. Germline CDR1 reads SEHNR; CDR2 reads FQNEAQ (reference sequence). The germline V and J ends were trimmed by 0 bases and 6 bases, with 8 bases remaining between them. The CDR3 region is CASSLAGGDGYTF. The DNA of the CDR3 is TGTGCCAGCAGCTTAGCTGGGGGCGATGGCTACACCTTC.

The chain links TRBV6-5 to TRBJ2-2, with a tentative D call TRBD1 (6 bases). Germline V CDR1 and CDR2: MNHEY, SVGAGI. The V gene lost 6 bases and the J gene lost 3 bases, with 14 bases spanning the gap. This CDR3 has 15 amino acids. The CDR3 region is CASRLHTGYTGELFF. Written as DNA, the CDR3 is TGTGCCAGCAGGTTACATACAGGGTACACCGGGGAGCTGTTTTTT.

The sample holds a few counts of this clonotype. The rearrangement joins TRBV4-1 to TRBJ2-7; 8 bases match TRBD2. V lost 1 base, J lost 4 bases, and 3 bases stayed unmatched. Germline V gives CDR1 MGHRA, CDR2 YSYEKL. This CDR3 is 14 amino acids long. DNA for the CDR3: TGCGCCAGCAGCCAAGCCAAGCGGGAGTACGAGCAGTACTTC. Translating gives CASSQAKREYEQYF.

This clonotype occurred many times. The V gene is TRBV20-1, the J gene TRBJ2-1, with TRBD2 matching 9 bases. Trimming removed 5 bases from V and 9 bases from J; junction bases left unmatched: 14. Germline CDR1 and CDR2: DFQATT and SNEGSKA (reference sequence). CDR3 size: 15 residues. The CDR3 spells CSAQTAGGYLGEQFF. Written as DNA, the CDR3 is TGCAGTGCTCAGACAGCGGGAGGCTATTTGGGTGAGCAGTTCTTC.

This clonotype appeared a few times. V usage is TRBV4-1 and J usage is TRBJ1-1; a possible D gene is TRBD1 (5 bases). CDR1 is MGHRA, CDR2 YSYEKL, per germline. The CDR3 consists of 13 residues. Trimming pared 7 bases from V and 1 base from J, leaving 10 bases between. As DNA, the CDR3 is TGCGCCAGCAATCAGGGAAAGAACACTGAAGCTTTCTTT. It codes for CASNQGKNTEAFF.

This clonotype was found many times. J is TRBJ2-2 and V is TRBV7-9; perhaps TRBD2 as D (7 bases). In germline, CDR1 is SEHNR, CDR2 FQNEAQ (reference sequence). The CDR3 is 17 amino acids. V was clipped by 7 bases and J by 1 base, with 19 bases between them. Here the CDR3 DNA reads TGTGCCAGCACCCCCAGGGGCGGGGGCCGGAACACCGGGGAGCTGTTTTTT. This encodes CASTPRGGGRNTGELFF.

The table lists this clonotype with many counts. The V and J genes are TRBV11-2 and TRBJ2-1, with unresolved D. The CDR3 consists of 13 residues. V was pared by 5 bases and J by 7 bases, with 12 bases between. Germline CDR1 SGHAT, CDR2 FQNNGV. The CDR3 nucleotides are TGTGCCAGCAGCATGCCCAACCGGAATGAGCAGTTCTTC. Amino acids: CASSMPNRNEQFF.